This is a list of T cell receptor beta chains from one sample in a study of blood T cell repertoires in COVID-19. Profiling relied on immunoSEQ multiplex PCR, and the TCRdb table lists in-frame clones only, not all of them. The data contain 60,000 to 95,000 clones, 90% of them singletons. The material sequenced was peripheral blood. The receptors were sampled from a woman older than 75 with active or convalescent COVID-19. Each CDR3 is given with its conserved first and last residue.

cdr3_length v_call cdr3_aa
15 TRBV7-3 CASSPRPTGLDGYTF
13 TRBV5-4 CASSGKQGTGYTF
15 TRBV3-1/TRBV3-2 CASSRETGSYNEQFF
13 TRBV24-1 CATSDLSYNEQFF
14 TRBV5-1 CASSGDRLNEKLFF
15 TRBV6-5 CASLSTSGGRGEQFF
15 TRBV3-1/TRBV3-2 CASSQGTGPGYGYTF
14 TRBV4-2 CASLPSGLDTEAFF
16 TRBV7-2 CASSPRGVSGANVLTF
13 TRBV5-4 CASSRGQDYGYTF
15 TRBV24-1 CATSDIGVGGNEQFF
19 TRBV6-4 CARGCYGTGPRDSNQPQHF
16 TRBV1 CTSSLFGTGGFTEAFF
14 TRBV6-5 CASSPGGLITEAFF
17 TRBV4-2 CASSQVLRGEANEKLFF
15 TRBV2 CASSPGRGKAGELFF
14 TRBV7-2 CASSLKGGNQPQHF
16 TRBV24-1 CATSDLGDSSYNEQFF
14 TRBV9 CARGGTGDDTEAFF
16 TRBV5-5 CASSQGGARSNQPQHF
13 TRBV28 CASSVGANSPLHF
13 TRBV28 CASFHSGANVLTF
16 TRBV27 CATGPGTATSTDTQYF
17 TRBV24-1 CATSDAPGQGTTGELFF
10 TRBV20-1 CSATSRTQYF
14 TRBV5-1 CASRFTGTGGGYTF
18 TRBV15 CATSREQGPFSGANVLTF
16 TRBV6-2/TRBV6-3 CASSYYGQGLLNIQYF
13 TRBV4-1 CASSSRGPTEAFF
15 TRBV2 CASRADNLRGTEAFF
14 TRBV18 CASSPQGVSYEQYF
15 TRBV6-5 CASSYGTGGSYEQYF
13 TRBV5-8 CASSLGLAPARFF
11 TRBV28 CASSGGVEQYF
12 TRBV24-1 CATSGTFTGYTF
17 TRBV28 CASSPPLGQGTYTEAFF
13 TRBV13 CASSLSLGNTIYF
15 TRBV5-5 CASSLDGGSYLEQYF
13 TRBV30 CASSGTGRYEAFF
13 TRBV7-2 CASSLGLRQPQHF
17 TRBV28 CASSLTGVRFRNQPQHF
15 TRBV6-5 CASRSGTTHTDTQYF
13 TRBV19 CASSITGNQPQHF
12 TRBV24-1 CATPEARNTIYF
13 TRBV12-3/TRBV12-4 CASSPGTFYEQYF
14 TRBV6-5 CASSQMTGAYGYTF
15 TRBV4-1 CASSQQGGDNQPQHF
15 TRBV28 CASSRGTGAGRGYTF
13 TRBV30 CAWSRSKGLLGFF
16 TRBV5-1 CASSLATGGGGNEQFF
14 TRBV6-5 CASSYRGLNTEAFF